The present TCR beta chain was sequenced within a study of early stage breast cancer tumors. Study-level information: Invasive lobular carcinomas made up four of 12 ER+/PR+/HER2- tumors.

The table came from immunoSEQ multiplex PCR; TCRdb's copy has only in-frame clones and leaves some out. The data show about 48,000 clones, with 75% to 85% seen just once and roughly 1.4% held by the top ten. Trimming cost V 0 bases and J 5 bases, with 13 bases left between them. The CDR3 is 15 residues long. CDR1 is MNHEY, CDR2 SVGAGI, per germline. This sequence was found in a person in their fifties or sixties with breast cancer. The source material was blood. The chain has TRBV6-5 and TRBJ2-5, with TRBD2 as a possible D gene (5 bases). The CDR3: CASSYSAGVGETQYF. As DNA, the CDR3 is TGTGCCAGCAGTTACTCGGCCGGGGTTGGGGAGACCCAGTACTTC.